This T cell receptor (beta chain) was observed in a study of chemoradiotherapy in HPV16-positive cancers. About the research overall: A couple of HPV16-positive patients' cells yielded candidate HPV-specific clones and common motifs. Study-wide findings and caveats: Functional assays defining HPV-specific T cells used only a couple of HPV16-positive patients. Non-HPV-specific T cells did not expand in tumors during treatment, whereas candidate HPV-specific clones and E7-related motifs did.

The CDR3 is 14 amino acids. The germline V and J ends were trimmed by 2 bases and 4 bases, with 11 bases remaining between them. CDR1 KGHSH and CDR2 LQKENI come from the germline V gene. This clone showed up just a few times. The antigen remains undetermined. Other DNA sequences in this sample translate to the same CDR3. This table comes from immunoSEQ multiplex PCR, and its TCRdb copy is limited to in-frame clones, with some not included. The sample records about 8,800 clones, roughly 70% being singletons. Samples were taken several times over chemoradiotherapy. This sequence originates from a human donor with HPV-associated anogenital cancer. The genes are TRBV18 and TRBJ2-5; D may match TRBD1 or TRBD2 (6 bases each). This sample comprised tumor tissue, obtained from a patient who underwent chemoradiotherapy. CDR3 protein: CASSPKGGGETQYF. The CDR3 DNA sequence: TGTGCCAGCTCACCAAAGGGGGGCGGAGAGACCCAGTACTTC. Complete variable domain (other parts from reference TRBV18 and TRBJ2-5): NAGVMQNPRHLVRRRGQEARLRCSPMKGHSHVYWYRQLPEEGLKFMVYLQKENIIDESGMPKERFSAEFPKEGPSILRIQQVVRGDSAAYFCASSPKGGGETQYFGPGTRLLVL.